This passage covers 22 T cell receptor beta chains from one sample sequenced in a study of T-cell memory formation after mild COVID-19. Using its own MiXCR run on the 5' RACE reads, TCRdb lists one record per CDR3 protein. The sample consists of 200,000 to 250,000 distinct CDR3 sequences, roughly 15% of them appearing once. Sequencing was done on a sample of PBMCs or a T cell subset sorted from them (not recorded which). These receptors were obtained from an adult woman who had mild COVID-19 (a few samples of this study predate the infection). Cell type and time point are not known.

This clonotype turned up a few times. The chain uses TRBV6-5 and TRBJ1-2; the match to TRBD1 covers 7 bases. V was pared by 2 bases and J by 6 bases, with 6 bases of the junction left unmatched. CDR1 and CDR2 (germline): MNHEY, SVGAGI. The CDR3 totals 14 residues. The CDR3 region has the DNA TGTGCCAGCAGTTACCGATCGACAGGGAATGGCTACACCTTC. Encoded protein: CASSYRSTGNGYTF.

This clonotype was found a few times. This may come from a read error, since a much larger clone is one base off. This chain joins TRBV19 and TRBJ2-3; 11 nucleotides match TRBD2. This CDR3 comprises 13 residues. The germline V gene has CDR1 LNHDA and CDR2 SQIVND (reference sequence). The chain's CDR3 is CASSLGLADKQYF. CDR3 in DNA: TGTGCCAGTAGTTTGGGACTAGCGGATAAGCAGTATTTT.

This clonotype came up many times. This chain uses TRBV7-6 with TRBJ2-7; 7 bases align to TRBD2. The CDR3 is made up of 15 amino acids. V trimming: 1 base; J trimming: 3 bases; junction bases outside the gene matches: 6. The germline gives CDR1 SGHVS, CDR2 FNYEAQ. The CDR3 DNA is TGTGCCAGCAGCTTAGTGGCTAGCGGATTCTACGAGCAGTACTTC. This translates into CASSLVASGFYEQYF. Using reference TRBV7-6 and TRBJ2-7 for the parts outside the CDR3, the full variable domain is GAGVSQSPRYKVTKRGQDVALRCDPISGHVSLYWYRQALGQGPEFLTYFNYEAQQDKSGLPNDRFSAERPEGSISTLTIQRTEQRDSAMYRCASSLVASGFYEQYFGPGTRLTVT.

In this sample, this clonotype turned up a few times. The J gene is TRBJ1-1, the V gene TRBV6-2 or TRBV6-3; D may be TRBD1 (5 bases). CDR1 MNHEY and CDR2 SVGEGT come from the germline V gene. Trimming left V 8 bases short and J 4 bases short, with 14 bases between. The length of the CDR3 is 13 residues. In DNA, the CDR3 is TGTGCCAGCTTCAGGGAGGGGTTCACTGAAGCTTTCTTT. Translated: CASFREGFTEAFF.

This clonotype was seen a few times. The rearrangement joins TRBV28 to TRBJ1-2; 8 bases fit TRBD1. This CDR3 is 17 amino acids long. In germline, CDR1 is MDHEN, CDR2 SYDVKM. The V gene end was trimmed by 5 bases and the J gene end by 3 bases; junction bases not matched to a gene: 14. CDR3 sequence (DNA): TGTGCCAGCAGTCCTTACCGGACAGGGCGAGCTTACTATGGCTACACCTTC. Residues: CASSPYRTGRAYYGYTF.

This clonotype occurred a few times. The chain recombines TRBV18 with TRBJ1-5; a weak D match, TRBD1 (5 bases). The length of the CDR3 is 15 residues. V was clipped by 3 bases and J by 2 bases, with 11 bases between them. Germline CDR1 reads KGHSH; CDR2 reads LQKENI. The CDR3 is CASSPYGGGNQPQHF. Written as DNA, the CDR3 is TGTGCCAGCTCACCTTACGGGGGAGGCAATCAGCCCCAGCATTTT.

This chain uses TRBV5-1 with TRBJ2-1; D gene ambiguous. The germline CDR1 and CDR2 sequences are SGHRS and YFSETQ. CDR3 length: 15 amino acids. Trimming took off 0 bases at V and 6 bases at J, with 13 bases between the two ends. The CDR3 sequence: CASSLGSSGSNEQFF. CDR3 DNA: TGCGCCAGCAGCTTGGGCAGCTCCGGGTCCAATGAGCAGTTCTTC.

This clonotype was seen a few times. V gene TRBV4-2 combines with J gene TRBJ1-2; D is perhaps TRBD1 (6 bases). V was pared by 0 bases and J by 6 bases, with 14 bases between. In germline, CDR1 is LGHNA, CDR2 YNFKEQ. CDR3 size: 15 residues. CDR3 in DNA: TGTGCCAGCAGCCAAGATATCCACAGGGTCGATGGCTACACCTTC. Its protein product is CASSQDIHRVDGYTF.

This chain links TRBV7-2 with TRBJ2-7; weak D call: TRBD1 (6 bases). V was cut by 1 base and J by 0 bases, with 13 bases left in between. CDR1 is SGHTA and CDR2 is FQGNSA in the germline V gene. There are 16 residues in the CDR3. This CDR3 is CASSLDTGQSSYEQYF. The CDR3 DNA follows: TGTGCCAGCAGCTTAGATACCGGACAGAGCTCCTACGAGCAGTACTTC. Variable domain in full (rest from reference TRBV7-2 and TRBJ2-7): GAGVSQSPSNKVTEKGKDVELRCDPISGHTALYWYRQSLGQGLEFLIYFQGNSAPDKSGLPSDRFSAERTGGSVSTLTIQRTQQEDSAVYLCASSLDTGQSSYEQYFGPGTRLTVT.

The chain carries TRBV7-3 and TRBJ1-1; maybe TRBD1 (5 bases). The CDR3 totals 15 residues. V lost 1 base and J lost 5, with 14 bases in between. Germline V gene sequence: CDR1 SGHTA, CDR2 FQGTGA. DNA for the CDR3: TGTGCCAGCAGCTTAATGGCAGGGTTGGGTACTGAAGCTTTCTTT. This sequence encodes CASSLMAGLGTEAFF.

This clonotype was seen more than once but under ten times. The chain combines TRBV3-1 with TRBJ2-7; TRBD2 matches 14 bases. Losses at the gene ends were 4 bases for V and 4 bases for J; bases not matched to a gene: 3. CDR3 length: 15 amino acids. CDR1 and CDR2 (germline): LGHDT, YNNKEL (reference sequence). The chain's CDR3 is CASSRTSGGLYEQYF. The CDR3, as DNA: TGTGCCAGCAGCCGGACTAGCGGGGGGCTATACGAGCAGTACTTC.

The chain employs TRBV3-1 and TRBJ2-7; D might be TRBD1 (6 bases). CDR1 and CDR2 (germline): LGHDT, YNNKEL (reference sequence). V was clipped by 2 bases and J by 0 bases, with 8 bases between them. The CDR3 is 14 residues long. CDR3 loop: CASSQTTGSYEQYF. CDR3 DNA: TGTGCCAGCAGCCAAACGACAGGCTCCTACGAGCAGTACTTC.

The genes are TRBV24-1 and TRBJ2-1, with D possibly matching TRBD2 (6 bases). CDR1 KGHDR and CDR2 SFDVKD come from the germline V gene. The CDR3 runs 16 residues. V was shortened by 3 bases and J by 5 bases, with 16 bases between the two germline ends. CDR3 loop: CATSDSWTNPNNEQFF. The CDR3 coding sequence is TGTGCCACCAGTGATAGCTGGACTAACCCTAACAATGAGCAGTTCTTC.

CDR3 amino acids: CASSVEGHWEGGYNEQFF. CDR3 DNA sequence: TGTGCCAGCAGCGTAGAGGGCCATTGGGAGGGAGGGTACAATGAGCAGTTCTTC. This chain connects TRBV9 to TRBJ2-1, with TRBD2 matching 7 bases. CDR3 length: 18 amino acids. Germline trimming cut 0 bases from V and 4 bases from J; bases unmatched to any gene: 13. Per the germline V gene, CDR1 is SGDLS and CDR2 is YYNGEE. The full variable domain, its missing parts supplied by reference TRBV9 and TRBJ2-1, is DSGVTQTPKHLITATGQRVTLRCSPRSGDLSVYWYQQSLDQGLQFLIQYYNGEERAKGNILERFSAQQFPDLHSELNLSSLELGDSALYFCASSVEGHWEGGYNEQFFGPGTRLTVL.

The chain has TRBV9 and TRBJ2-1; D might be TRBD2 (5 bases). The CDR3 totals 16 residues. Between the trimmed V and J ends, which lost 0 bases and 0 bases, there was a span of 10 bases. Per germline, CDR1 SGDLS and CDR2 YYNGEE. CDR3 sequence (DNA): TGTGCCAGCAGCGTAGATCGGAGGAGCTCCTACAATGAGCAGTTCTTC. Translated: CASSVDRRSSYNEQFF. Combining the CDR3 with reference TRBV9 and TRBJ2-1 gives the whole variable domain DSGVTQTPKHLITATGQRVTLRCSPRSGDLSVYWYQQSLDQGLQFLIQYYNGEERAKGNILERFSAQQFPDLHSELNLSSLELGDSALYFCASSVDRRSSYNEQFFGPGTRLTVL.

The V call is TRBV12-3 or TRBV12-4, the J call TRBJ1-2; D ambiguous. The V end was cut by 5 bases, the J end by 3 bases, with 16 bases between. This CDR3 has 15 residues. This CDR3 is CASSNRDTEDYGYTF. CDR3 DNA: TGTGCCAGCAGTAATCGCGACACAGAAGACTATGGCTACACCTTC.

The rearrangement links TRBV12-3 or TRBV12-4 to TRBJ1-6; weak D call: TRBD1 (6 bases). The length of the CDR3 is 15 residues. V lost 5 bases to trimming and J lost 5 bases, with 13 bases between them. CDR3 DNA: TGTGCCAGCAGTGCCGTCAGGGGCGATAATTCACCCCTCCACTTT. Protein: CASSAVRGDNSPLHF.

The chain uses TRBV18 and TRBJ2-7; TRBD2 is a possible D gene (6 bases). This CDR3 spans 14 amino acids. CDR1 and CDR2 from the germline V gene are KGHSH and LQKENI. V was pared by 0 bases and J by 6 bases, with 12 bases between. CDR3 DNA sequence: TGTGCCAGCTCACCACCCCCGGGGAGGAGCGAGCAGTACTTC. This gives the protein CASSPPPGRSEQYF.

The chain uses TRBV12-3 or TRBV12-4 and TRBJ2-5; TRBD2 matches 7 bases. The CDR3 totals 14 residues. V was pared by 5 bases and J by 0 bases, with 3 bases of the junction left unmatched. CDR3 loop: CASSHTSDQETQYF. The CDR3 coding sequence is TGTGCCAGCAGTCATACTAGCGACCAAGAGACCCAGTACTTC.

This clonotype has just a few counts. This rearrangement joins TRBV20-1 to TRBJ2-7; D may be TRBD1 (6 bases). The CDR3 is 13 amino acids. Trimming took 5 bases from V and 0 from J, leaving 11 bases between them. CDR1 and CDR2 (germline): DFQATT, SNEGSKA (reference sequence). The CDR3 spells CSASRDNSYEQYF. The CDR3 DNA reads TGCAGTGCTTCCCGGGACAACTCCTACGAGCAGTACTTC.

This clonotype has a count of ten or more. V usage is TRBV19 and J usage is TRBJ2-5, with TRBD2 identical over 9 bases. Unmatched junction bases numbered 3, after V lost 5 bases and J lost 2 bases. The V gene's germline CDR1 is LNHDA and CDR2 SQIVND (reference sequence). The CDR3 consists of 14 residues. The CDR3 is CASSGGRGQETQYF. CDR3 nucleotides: TGTGCCAGTAGTGGCGGGAGGGGTCAAGAGACCCAGTACTTC.

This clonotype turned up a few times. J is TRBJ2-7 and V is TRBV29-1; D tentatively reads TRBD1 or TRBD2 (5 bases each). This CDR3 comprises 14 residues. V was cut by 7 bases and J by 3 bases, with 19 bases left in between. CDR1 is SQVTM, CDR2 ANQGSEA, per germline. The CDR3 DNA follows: TGCAGCGCTACCTTGGGGGTCGGATACTACGAGCAGTACTTC. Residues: CSATLGVGYYEQYF.